Below are 14 T cell receptor beta chains sequenced from a single sample in a study of regulatory T cells in long-lasting Graves disease. The time point denotes: newly diagnosed GD, antithyroid drugs for less than 3 months. The TCR library was made from RNA extracted from PBMCs. Researchers made TCR beta libraries by using iRepertoire HTBI primers and running Arm-PCR on CDR3 regions. TCRdb re-derived calls from the multiplex PCR reads in MiXCR, one entry per CDR3 protein. The data hold hundreds of thousands of distinct CDR3 sequences, with 15% to 20% observed a single time. A further study also used this sample, focusing on T cells in Graves' hyperthyroidism and ophthalmopathy.

Sequencing used peripheral blood mononuclear cells (PBMCs), obtained at new diagnosis, from a patient treated with antithyroid drugs. The receptors were gathered from a woman in her thirties with Graves disease.

This clonotype was recorded at least ten times. The chain couples TRBV28 to TRBJ2-1; perhaps TRBD1 as D (6 bases). The V gene lost 3 bases and the J gene lost 7 bases, with 25 bases spanning the gap. CDR1 is MDHEN, CDR2 SYDVKM, per germline. This CDR3 spans 18 amino acids. The CDR3 nucleotides are TGTGCCAGCAGTTTTCCTCCTGGAGGCAGGGGCCCGGGGAATGAGCAGTTCTTC. Protein sequence: CASSFPPGGRGPGNEQFF. The full variable domain, completed using reference TRBV28 and TRBJ2-1, is DVKVTQSSRYLVKRTGEKVFLECVQDMDHENMFWYRQDPGLGLRLIYFSYDVKMKEKGDIPEGYSVSREKKERFSLILESASTNQTSMYLCASSFPPGGRGPGNEQFFGPGTRLTVL.

The chain links TRBV18 to TRBJ1-5; D possibly corresponds to TRBD1 (5 bases). The CDR3 has 14 amino acids. V lost 3 bases and J lost 3, with 9 bases in between. Germline loops: CDR1 KGHSH, CDR2 LQKENI. Here the CDR3 reads CASSPQGYNQPQHF. The CDR3 DNA is TGTGCCAGCTCACCCCAGGGATACAATCAGCCCCAGCATTTT. The whole variable domain, filled in from reference TRBV18 and TRBJ1-5, reads NAGVMQNPRHLVRRRGQEARLRCSPMKGHSHVYWYRQLPEEGLKFMVYLQKENIIDESGMPKERFSAEFPKEGPSILRIQQVVRGDSAAYFCASSPQGYNQPQHFGDGTRLSIL.

The chain joins TRBV28 to TRBJ1-2; D gene uncertain. The ends were cut back, 2 bases at V and 8 bases at J, with 12 bases in the middle. CDR1 is MDHEN, CDR2 SYDVKM, per germline. CDR3 length: 13 amino acids. DNA for the CDR3: TGTGCCAGCAGTTTAGTCGATCCAGGAGGCTACACCTTC. Translation: CASSLVDPGGYTF.

This clonotype was seen repeatedly, ten times or more. The chain has TRBV20-1 and TRBJ2-3, with 14 nucleotides matching TRBD2. Germline CDR1 is DFQATT and CDR2 is SNEGSKA (reference sequence). The CDR3 is 17 residues long. Trimming removed 5 bases from V and 5 bases from J; junction bases left unmatched: 12. Here the CDR3 reads CSAASTSGRAGGDTQYF. CDR3 DNA sequence: TGCAGTGCTGCTTCGACTAGCGGGAGGGCAGGGGGAGATACGCAGTATTTT.

This clonotype was seen more than once but under ten times. V usage is TRBV27 and J usage is TRBJ1-4, with D maybe TRBD1 (5 bases). This CDR3 contains 14 residues. CDR1 MNHEY and CDR2 SMNVEV come from the germline V gene (reference sequence). V gave up 6 bases and J gave up 5 bases, with 13 bases separating them. The CDR3 sequence is CASSQGGVNEKLFF. CDR3 nucleotides: TGTGCCAGCAGCCAGGGAGGGGTGAATGAAAAACTGTTTTTT.

A note on this clonotype: One end of the junction is discordant with germline, which a read error may explain. V gene TRBV7-2 combines with J gene TRBJ2-5, with D unresolved. The germline V gene encodes CDR1 SGHTA and CDR2 FQGNSA. This CDR3 has 14 residues. The CDR3 sequence is CASSPAPAQETQYF. The CDR3 DNA reads as TGCGCCAGCAGCCCCGCCCCAGCCCAAGAGACCCAGTACTTC. The full variable domain, its missing parts supplied by reference TRBV7-2 and TRBJ2-5, is GAGVSQSPSNKVTEKGKDVELRCDPISGHTALYWYRQSLGQGLEFLIYFQGNSAPDKSGLPSDRFSAERTGGSVSTLTIQRTQQEDSAVYLCASSPAPAQETQYFGPGTRLLVL.

This clonotype was seen many times. The rearrangement uses TRBV28 and TRBJ1-5, with D unresolved. Germline V CDR1 and CDR2: MDHEN, SYDVKM. CDR3 length: 14 amino acids. Between the trimmed V and J ends, which lost 1 base and 8 bases, there was a span of 12 bases. DNA for the CDR3: TGTGCCAGCAGTTTATCCCCCCCCTCCGAGCCCCAGCATTTT. It specifies CASSLSPPSEPQHF.

This clonotype was counted ten times or more. The chain carries TRBV11-2 and TRBJ2-7, with a tentative D call TRBD1 (6 bases). This CDR3 has 13 residues. Trimming pared 1 base from V and 3 bases from J, leaving 7 bases between. In germline, CDR1 is SGHAT, CDR2 FQNNGV. The chain's CDR3 is CASSLGTVYEQYF. The CDR3 DNA reads TGTGCCAGCAGCTTAGGGACAGTCTACGAGCAGTACTTC.

The V and J genes are TRBV7-3 and TRBJ2-1; the D call may be TRBD1 or TRBD2 (5 bases each). Germline-derived CDR1 and CDR2 are SGHTA and FQGTGA. With 5 bases removed from V and 3 bases from J, the gap between germline ends came to 17 bases. The CDR3 spans 16 residues. The CDR3 DNA reads as TGTGCCAGCAGCCATGGGGCTCCCGGACTCTACAATGAGCAGTTCTTC. This codes for CASSHGAPGLYNEQFF.

This clonotype was recorded at least ten times. This sequence joins TRBV6-1 and TRBJ2-7; D not resolved. Germline CDR1 and CDR2: MNHNS and SASEGT. Between the trimmed V and J ends, which lost 3 bases and 2 bases, there was a span of 8 bases. This CDR3 region has 13 residues. The CDR3 sequence: CASSEAETYEQYF. The CDR3 nucleotides read TGTGCCAGCAGTGAGGCGGAAACCTACGAGCAGTACTTC.

This clonotype was counted ten times or more. The rearrangement links TRBV28 to TRBJ1-5; TRBD1 might be the D (6 bases). Germline V lookup: CDR1 MDHEN, CDR2 SYDVKM. CDR3 length equals 15 residues. The V end lost 6 bases, the J end lost 1 base, and 13 bases lay between the germline ends. CDR3 nucleotide sequence: TGTGCCAGCAGACCCGGGGGGGCGAGCAATCAGCCCCAGCATTTT. Protein sequence: CASRPGGASNQPQHF.

This clonotype has a single count. V and J are TRBV19 and TRBJ2-1; TRBD2 might be the D (6 bases). V lost 7 bases and J 15 bases, leaving 28 bases between the germline ends. CDR1 LNHDA and CDR2 SQIVND come from the germline V gene (reference sequence). There are 15 residues in the CDR3. The chain's CDR3 is CASKGTVARSGPRFF. As DNA, the CDR3 is TGTGCCAGTAAGGGCACCGTCGCTCGGAGCGGGCCTCGGTTCTTC.

This clonotype was recorded at least ten times. The chain employs TRBV28 and TRBJ2-7; the match to TRBD2 covers 13 bases. The junction had 15 bases not matched to a gene; V was cut back by 6 bases and J by 4 bases. CDR3 length: 18 amino acids. Germline lookup yields CDR1 MDHEN and CDR2 SYDVKM. CDR3 loop: CASSYGLAGVPRGYEQYF. The CDR3 DNA sequence: TGTGCCAGCAGCTATGGACTAGCGGGAGTTCCCCGAGGGTACGAGCAGTACTTC.

This clonotype appeared a few times. The genes are TRBV19 and TRBJ1-1; possible D gene TRBD1, 5 bases. The V gene's germline CDR1 is LNHDA and CDR2 SQIVND (reference sequence). Trimming shortened V by 1 base and J by 1 base, and 19 bases separated the two germline ends. This CDR3 region has 18 residues. The CDR3 loop is CASSIVIRGKGENTEAFF. CDR3 bases: TGTGCCAGTAGTATAGTGATACGGGGGAAAGGAGAGAACACTGAAGCTTTCTTT.